The sample holds a few counts of the clone carrying this T cell receptor beta chain. The antigen is undetermined. Arm-PCR of CDR3 regions with iRepertoire HTBI primers generated TCR beta libraries. TCRdb re-derived calls from the multiplex PCR reads in MiXCR, one entry per CDR3 protein. The sample carries roughly 610,000 distinct CDR3 sequences, roughly 15% recorded once. With 6 bases clipped from V and 9 bases from J, the junction kept 5 bases outside the gene matches. The CDR3 sequence is 13 residues long. The time point here: newly diagnosed GD, antithyroid drugs for less than 3 months. The TCR library was made from RNA extracted from PBMCs. From each patient, approximately 9 milliliters of peripheral blood was drawn and collected into an EDTA anticoagulant tube. The sample is drawn from a study of regulatory T cells in long-lasting Graves disease. The overall study: Prior antithyroid drug treatment in newly diagnosed Graves' patients lasted under 3 months. Study results and limitations: Favored usage of TRBV28, TRBJ1-2 and TRBJ2-5 was recorded in persistent disease.

This same sample was also taken into another study, of T cells in Graves' hyperthyroidism and ophthalmopathy. From that report: The study used the HTBI primer set for a first-round RT-PCR of the TCR CDR3.

This TCR derives from a man aged 18 to 35 with Graves disease. The sequenced sample was peripheral blood mononuclear cells (PBMCs), obtained at new diagnosis, from a patient treated with antithyroid drugs. This chain links TRBV12-3 or TRBV12-4 with TRBJ2-1; TRBD2 matches 10 bases. The CDR3 DNA follows: TGTGCCAGCAGACCCGGGACTAGCGCTGAGCAGTTCTTC. This translates into CASRPGTSAEQFF.